Below, 29 T cell receptor beta chains from the same sample are listed, as sequenced in a study of CD8+CD57+ T cells in acquired aplastic anemia (dated by TCRdb to the late 2010s). Sequencing used an Illumina HiSeq 2000. Genomic DNA was used as template for profiling of TCR beta VDJ combinations and CDR3 sequences. TCRdb itself trimmed the public reads at Q25 with fastp, ran MiXCR and retained productive beta chains. Entries that share a CDR3 protein sequence are merged under the most common genes and DNA. This sample has some 180,000 distinct CDR3 sequences in its table, and more than 60% of those were observed once. About two fifths of the sample lies in the top ten. The patients picked for sequencing were ones in whom flow cytometry had shown an expansion of CD8+CD57+ cells. Input material: sorted CD4+, CD8+, or CD8+CD57+ T cells (not recorded which) from PBMCs. The receptors shown here come from a human donor with aplastic anemia.

This clonotype was counted once. V gene TRBV7-2 combines with J gene TRBJ1-2; possibly TRBD1 for D (5 bases). CDR1 SGHTA and CDR2 FQGNSA come from the germline V gene. The CDR3 spans 14 residues. V was cut by 0 bases and J by 2 bases, with 7 bases left in between. The CDR3 DNA reads TGTGCCAGCAGCTTAGCGGGGGAAAACTATGGCTACACCTTC. Amino acids: CASSLAGENYGYTF.

This sequence joins TRBV2 and TRBJ1-6; TRBD1 aligns across 8 bases. The V gene's germline CDR1 is SNHLY and CDR2 FYNNEI. The V gene end was trimmed by 4 bases and the J gene end by 9 bases; junction bases not matched to a gene: 8. This CDR3 contains 15 residues. For the CDR3, the DNA is TGTGCCAGCAGTGTGAGGGACAGGTCAGGTTCACCCCTCCACTTT. Protein product: CASSVRDRSGSPLHF.

As regards this clonotype: One end of the junction fails to match germline, which may point to a read error. V and J are TRBV15 and TRBJ2-6, with D maybe TRBD2 (5 bases). The CDR3 contains 16 residues. Germline V gene lookup returns CDR1 LNHNV and CDR2 YYDKDF (reference sequence). For the CDR3, the DNA is TGTGCCACCAGCGGAGAGGGCGGGTTTGGGGCCAACGTCCTGACTTTC. Amino acids: CATSGEGGFGANVLTF.

This chain connects TRBV19 to TRBJ2-7, with no clear D. There are 13 residues in the CDR3. Germline lookup yields CDR1 LNHDA and CDR2 SQIVND (reference sequence). V lost 4 bases and J lost 2, with 9 bases in between. The CDR3 nucleotides are TGTGCCAGTAGTACGGCTCCAACCTACGAGCAGTACTTC. Its translation: CASSTAPTYEQYF.

The genes are TRBV25-1 and TRBJ2-5, with 7 bases fitting TRBD1. V lost 4 bases, J lost 1 base, and 6 bases stayed unmatched. Germline CDR1 MGHDK, CDR2 SYGVNS. This CDR3 is built from 15 residues. The CDR3 DNA reads TGTGCCAGCAGTGTAGGGACAGCTCGCCAAGAGACCCAGTACTTC. As protein: CASSVGTARQETQYF.

In its sample, this clonotype was seen many times. This chain uses TRBV7-9 with TRBJ2-3; possible D gene TRBD1, 5 bases. This CDR3 contains 14 residues. V dropped 5 bases and J dropped 3 bases, with 12 bases sitting between them. CDR1 SEHNR and CDR2 FQNEAQ come from the germline V gene (reference sequence). In DNA, the CDR3 is TGTGCCAGCAGCCACCTGCCAGGGACAGATACGCAGTATTTT. This encodes CASSHLPGTDTQYF.

The genes are TRBV5-1 and TRBJ2-7; D is unclear. V lost 2 bases to trimming and J lost 4 bases, with 7 bases between them. CDR1 and CDR2 (germline): SGHRS, YFSETQ. The CDR3 runs to 12 residues. This chain's CDR3 is CASSFERYEQYF. The CDR3 nucleotides are TGCGCCAGCAGCTTCGAGAGGTACGAGCAGTACTTC.

This sequence joins TRBV7-2 and TRBJ2-5; D not resolved. V was pared by 5 bases and J by 2 bases, with 12 bases between. The CDR3 sequence is 14 residues long. Germline CDR1 is SGHTA and CDR2 is FQGNSA. The CDR3 protein is CASSTSPVQETQYF. The CDR3 DNA reads as TGTGCCAGCAGCACCAGTCCGGTACAAGAGACCCAGTACTTC. Full variable domain (missing parts from reference TRBV7-2 and TRBJ2-5): GAGVSQSPSNKVTEKGKDVELRCDPISGHTALYWYRQSLGQGLEFLIYFQGNSAPDKSGLPSDRFSAERTGGSVSTLTIQRTQQEDSAVYLCASSTSPVQETQYFGPGTRLLVL.

The chain is built from TRBV9 and TRBJ1-1; a weak D match, TRBD1 (5 bases). Trimming left V 0 bases short and J 1 base short, with 13 bases between. Germline V gene sequence: CDR1 SGDLS, CDR2 YYNGEE. This CDR3 spans 16 amino acids. This CDR3 reads CASSVDDRRGNTEAFF. DNA of the CDR3: TGTGCCAGCAGCGTAGACGATAGGAGGGGGAACACTGAAGCTTTCTTT. The full variable domain, in which reference TRBV9 and TRBJ1-1 provide the parts outside the CDR3, is DSGVTQTPKHLITATGQRVTLRCSPRSGDLSVYWYQQSLDQGLQFLIQYYNGEERAKGNILERFSAQQFPDLHSELNLSSLELGDSALYFCASSVDDRRGNTEAFFGQGTRLTVV.

V usage is TRBV10-3 and J usage is TRBJ2-1; D is ambiguous. Germline CDR1 and CDR2: ENHRY and SYGVKD. The CDR3 contains 16 residues. With 2 bases removed from V and 3 bases from J, the gap between germline ends came to 14 bases. CDR3 residues: CAISESLDPVYNEQFF. CDR3 DNA: TGTGCCATCAGTGAGAGCCTGGATCCAGTCTACAATGAGCAGTTCTTC.

This clonotype has a count of ten or more. This sequence joins TRBV9 and TRBJ2-7, with unresolved D. Germline values: CDR1 SGDLS, CDR2 YYNGEE. The CDR3 spans 13 residues. V was cut by 1 base and J by 7 bases, with 12 bases left in between. The CDR3 reads CASSVTPSEEQYF. In DNA, the CDR3 is TGTGCCAGCAGCGTAACGCCGTCGGAAGAGCAGTACTTC.

The chain is built from TRBV7-2 and TRBJ2-3, with no clear D. CDR1 is SGHTA, CDR2 FQGNSA, per germline. This CDR3 is 15 amino acids long. V dropped 1 base and J dropped 2 bases, with 10 bases sitting between them. The CDR3 region is CASSLEVAFTDTQYF. CDR3 DNA sequence: TGTGCCAGCAGCTTAGAGGTCGCCTTCACAGATACGCAGTATTTT.

On this clonotype itself: This may be a read error, as it is one base from a much larger clone. This sequence joins TRBV6-4 and TRBJ2-5, with TRBD2 as a possible D gene (6 bases). The CDR3 is made up of 16 amino acids. In germline, CDR1 is MRHNA, CDR2 SNTAGT. The CDR3 sequence: CASTVPGLRFQGTQYF. The CDR3 bases are TGTGCCAGCACCGTACCGGGACTTCGGTTCCAAGGGACCCAGTACTTC.

Ten or more counts support this clonotype. V and J are TRBV5-1 and TRBJ2-7; the match to TRBD1 covers 7 bases. Germline CDR1 is SGHRS and CDR2 is YFSETQ. The CDR3 length is 16 residues. With V trimmed by 3 bases and J by 3 bases, 12 bases remained unmatched. CDR3 DNA: TGCGCCAGCAGCTGGCCCCGGGACAGACTTGACTACGAGCAGTACTTC. This codes for CASSWPRDRLDYEQYF.

This chain connects TRBV11-2 to TRBJ2-1; D unresolved. V lost 2 bases to trimming and J lost 9 bases, with 5 bases between them. CDR3 length: 11 amino acids. Germline assignment: CDR1 SGHAT and CDR2 FQNNGV. CDR3 residues: CASSLSPEQFF. In nucleotides, the CDR3 is TGTGCCAGCAGCTTATCGCCTGAGCAGTTCTTC.

The chain couples TRBV6-4 to TRBJ2-1; 7 nucleotides align to TRBD2. The CDR3 sequence is 14 residues long. Trimming cost V 4 bases and J 3 bases; bases outside gene matches: 3. Germline loops: CDR1 MRHNA, CDR2 SNTAGT. The CDR3 nucleotides are TGTGCCAGCAGTGCGGCGGGGGACTACAATGAGCAGTTCTTC. It yields the protein CASSAAGDYNEQFF.

This chain's CDR3 is CSVRQGIGETQYF. The CDR3 DNA sequence: TGCAGCGTTCGACAGGGGATAGGGGAGACCCAGTACTTC. This chain uses TRBV29-1 with TRBJ2-5; TRBD1 matches at 8 bases. The V gene end was trimmed by 5 bases and the J gene end by 5 bases; junction bases not matched to a gene: 7. The CDR3 is made up of 13 amino acids. Germline CDR1 reads SQVTM; CDR2 reads ANQGSEA.

Concerning this clonotype itself: Since no conserved phenylalanine or tryptophan closes the CDR3, a read error is the likely cause. The chain's CDR3 is CASSSMGRDTEAFL. In nucleotides, the CDR3 is TGTGCCAGCAGTAGCATGGGGCGCGACACTGAAGCTTTCTTG. The genes are TRBV12-3 or TRBV12-4 and TRBJ1-1; tentative D call: TRBD1 (5 bases). The CDR3 loop spans 14 amino acids. V lost 5 bases to trimming and J lost 3 bases, with 13 bases between them.

V usage is TRBV10-1 and J usage is TRBJ1-5, with TRBD1 identical over 7 bases. Germline V gene lookup returns CDR1 WNHNN and CDR2 SYGVQD (reference sequence). There are 14 residues in the CDR3. V trimming: 2 bases; J trimming: 5 bases; junction bases outside the gene matches: 3. The CDR3 sequence is CASSEDREDQPQHF. The CDR3 nucleotides are TGCGCCAGCAGTGAGGACAGGGAAGATCAGCCCCAGCATTTT.

This chain connects TRBV7-9 to TRBJ2-5; tentative D call: TRBD1 (5 bases). There are 11 residues in the CDR3. Germline values: CDR1 SEHNR, CDR2 FQNEAQ (reference sequence). The ends were cut back, 2 bases at V and 9 bases at J, with 7 bases in the middle. The CDR3 DNA follows: TGTGCCAGCAGCTTATTAGGGGCCCAGTACTTC. It translates to CASSLLGAQYF.

This clonotype came up once. The genes are TRBV5-1 and TRBJ2-2; D might be TRBD1 or TRBD2, each matching 5 bases. CDR1 and CDR2 from the germline V gene are SGHRS and YFSETQ. This CDR3 spans 14 amino acids. Trimming removed 3 bases at V and 1 base at J, with 7 bases between. The chain's CDR3 is CASSWDLNTGELFF. CDR3 bases: TGCGCCAGCAGCTGGGACCTGAACACCGGGGAGCTGTTTTTT.

The table lists this clonotype with a few counts. The chain uses TRBV15 and TRBJ1-2; D is ambiguous. Trimming removed 0 bases from V and 8 bases from J, with 13 bases in between. This CDR3 is built from 14 residues. Germline-derived CDR1 and CDR2 are LNHNV and YYDKDF (reference sequence). Here the CDR3 DNA reads TGTGCCACCAGCAGAGAGGGAGGCAGCTTAGGCTACACCTTC. It translates to CATSREGGSLGYTF.

This clonotype was counted many times. The rearrangement joins TRBV9 to TRBJ2-7; TRBD1 agrees at 9 bases. V trimming: 4 bases; J trimming: 5 bases; junction bases outside the gene matches: 7. The CDR3 spans 14 residues. The germline gives CDR1 SGDLS, CDR2 YYNGEE. CDR3 amino acids: CASSPRDRAHEQYF. CDR3 nucleotides: TGTGCCAGCAGCCCACGGGACAGGGCCCACGAGCAGTACTTC.

This clonotype has ten or more counts. CDR3 bases: TGTGCCAGCAGATTCGCTAGACAGGGAAAAACTGAAGCTTTCTTT. Its protein product is CASRFARQGKTEAFF. V and J are TRBV6-5 and TRBJ1-1; 7 bases map to TRBD1. The CDR3 spans 15 residues. With 6 bases clipped from V and 5 bases from J, the junction kept 12 bases outside the gene matches. Germline CDR1 MNHEY, CDR2 SVGAGI.

V is TRBV2 and J is TRBJ1-5; D unclear. The CDR3 length is 15 residues. V lost 7 bases to trimming and J lost 4 bases, with 17 bases between them. Germline V lookup: CDR1 SNHLY, CDR2 FYNNEI. CDR3 region: CASKASSLRNQPQHF. The CDR3 nucleotides read TGTGCCAGCAAGGCTTCGTCCCTTAGGAATCAGCCCCAGCATTTT.

This chain links TRBV19 with TRBJ1-5; the match to TRBD1 covers 9 bases. The CDR3 has 15 residues. CDR1 and CDR2 from the germline V gene are LNHDA and SQIVND (reference sequence). With 5 bases clipped from V and 5 bases from J, the junction kept 7 bases outside the gene matches. CDR3 region: CASSVGTGRDQPQHF. The CDR3 DNA follows: TGTGCCAGTAGTGTTGGGACAGGGCGAGATCAGCCCCAGCATTTT.

This chain connects TRBV29-1 to TRBJ1-3; weak D call: TRBD1 (5 bases). CDR1 is SQVTM and CDR2 is ANQGSEA in the germline V gene. Trimming pared 8 bases from V and 12 bases from J, leaving 17 bases between. The CDR3 sequence is 11 residues long. The CDR3 bases are TGCAGCACTTCCACCGGACAAATCATATATTTT. Protein: CSTSTGQIIYF.

The gene calls are TRBV9 and TRBJ2-5; 7 bases fit TRBD1. The CDR3 is made up of 17 amino acids. Germline V gives CDR1 SGDLS, CDR2 YYNGEE. V trimming: 0 bases; J trimming: 3 bases; junction bases outside the gene matches: 11. As DNA, the CDR3 is TGTGCCAGCAGCGTAGAAAGGCGGACAGGTGGAGAAGAGACCCAGTACTTC. Amino acid sequence: CASSVERRTGGEETQYF.

At least ten counts were recorded for this clonotype. CDR3 nucleotides: TGTGCCAGCAGCCAAGTAGTGGGGGCGGGGTTTGACACAGATACGCAGTATTTT. Translation: CASSQVVGAGFDTDTQYF. The chain couples TRBV4-2 to TRBJ2-3, with D perhaps given as TRBD1 or TRBD2 (6 bases each). The CDR3 contains 18 residues. CDR1 is LGHNA, CDR2 YNFKEQ, per germline. Trimming took off 1 base at V and 2 bases at J, with 19 bases between the two ends.